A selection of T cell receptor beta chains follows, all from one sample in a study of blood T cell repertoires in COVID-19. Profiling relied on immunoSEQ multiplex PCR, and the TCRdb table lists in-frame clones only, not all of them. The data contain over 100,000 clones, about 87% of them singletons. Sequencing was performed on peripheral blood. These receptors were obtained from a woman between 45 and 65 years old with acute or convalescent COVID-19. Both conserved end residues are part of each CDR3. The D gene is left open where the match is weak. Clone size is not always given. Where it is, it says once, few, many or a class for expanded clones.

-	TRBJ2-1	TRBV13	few	CASSPGQSSYNEQFF	TGTGCCAGCAGCCCCGGACAGTCTTCCTACAATGAGCAGTTCTTC
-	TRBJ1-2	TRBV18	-	CASSPTQGLSVYGYTF	TGTGCCAGCTCACCAACTCAGGGGTTGTCCGTCTATGGCTACACCTTC
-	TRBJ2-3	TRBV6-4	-	CASSVEDTDTQYF	TGTGCCAGCAGTGTAGAGGACACAGATACGCAGTATTTT
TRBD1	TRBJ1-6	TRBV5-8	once	CASRTRDRGASPLHF	TGTGCCAGCCGTACCCGGGACAGGGGCGCTTCACCCCTCCACTTT
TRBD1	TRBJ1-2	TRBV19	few	CASTAGDRGRNYGYTF	TGTGCCAGTACCGCTGGGGACAGGGGGCGTAACTATGGCTACACCTTC
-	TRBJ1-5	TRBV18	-	CASSLGRPPGQPQHF	TGTGCCAGCTCATTGGGCAGGCCCCCGGGGCAGCCCCAGCATTTT
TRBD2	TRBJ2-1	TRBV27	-	CASSLLGLAGHNEQFF	TGTGCCAGCAGTTTATTGGGACTAGCGGGGCACAATGAGCAGTTCTTC
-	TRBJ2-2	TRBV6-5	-	CAREDSGELFF	TGTGCCAGGGAGGATTCCGGGGAGCTGTTTTTT
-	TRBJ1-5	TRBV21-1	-	CASSKDCFLLPQHF	TGTGCCAGCAGCAAGGACTGCTTCCTTCTGCCCCAGCATTTT
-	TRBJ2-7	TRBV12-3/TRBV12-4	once	CASSGQGNEQYF	TGTGCCAGCAGTGGTCAGGGGAACGAGCAGTACTTC
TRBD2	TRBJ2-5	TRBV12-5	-	CASAVTWTSGGQETQYF	TGTGCTAGTGCCGTAACCTGGACTAGCGGGGGACAAGAGACCCAGTACTTC
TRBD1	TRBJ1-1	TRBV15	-	CATVETKTGSTEAFF	TGTGCCACCGTTGAAACGAAGACAGGGAGCACTGAAGCTTTCTTT
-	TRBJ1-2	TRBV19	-	CASSSPYRVIGYTF	TGTGCCAGTAGTAGTCCATACAGGGTGATCGGCTACACCTTC
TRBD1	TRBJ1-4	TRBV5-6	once	CASSLGQNEKLFF	TGTGCCAGCAGCCTGGGACAGAATGAAAAACTGTTTTTT
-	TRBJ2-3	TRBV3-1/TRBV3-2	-	CASSQQGFGLRDTQYF	TGTGCCAGCAGCCAACAGGGCTTTGGTCTGCGGGATACGCAGTATTTT
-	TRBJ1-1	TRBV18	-	CASSPNTDSRAFF	TGTGCCAGCTCACCTAATACGGACAGCCGAGCTTTCTTT
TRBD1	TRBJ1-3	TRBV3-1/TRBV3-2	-	CASSQRGQGVASGNTIYF	TGTGCCAGCAGCCAAAGGGGACAGGGGGTTGCCTCTGGAAACACCATATATTTT
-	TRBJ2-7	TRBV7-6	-	CASSSRAWAGHEQYF	TGTGCCAGCAGCTCCCGGGCCTGGGCGGGCCACGAGCAGTACTTC
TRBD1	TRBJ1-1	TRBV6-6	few	CASSTSQGGKRTEAFF	TGTGCCAGCAGTACGTCACAGGGGGGAAAAAGAACTGAAGCTTTCTTT
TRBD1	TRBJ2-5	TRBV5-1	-	CASQGNLQGETQYF	TGCGCCAGCCAGGGAAACCTACAGGGGGAGACCCAGTACTTC
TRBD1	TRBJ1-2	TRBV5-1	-	CASSLDGQGPVYGYTF	TGCGCCAGCAGCTTGGACGGACAGGGACCCGTCTATGGCTACACCTTC
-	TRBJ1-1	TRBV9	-	CASSATLSNTEAFF	TGTGCCAGCAGCGCGACACTTTCGAACACTGAAGCTTTCTTT
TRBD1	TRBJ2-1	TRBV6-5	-	CASSGGQGNEQFF	TGTGCCAGCAGCGGGGGACAGGGCAATGAGCAGTTCTTC
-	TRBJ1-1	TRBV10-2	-	CASSEFQGSPLRNTEAFF	TGCGCCAGCAGTGAATTCCAGGGGTCCCCCCTACGGAACACTGAAGCTTTCTTT
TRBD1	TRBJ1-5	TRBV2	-	CASSVRTGAGQPQHF	TGTGCCAGCAGTGTGAGGACAGGGGCAGGACAGCCCCAGCATTTT
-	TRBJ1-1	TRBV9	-	CASSVAPSGTEAFF	TGTGCCAGCAGCGTAGCTCCTTCGGGCACTGAAGCTTTCTTT
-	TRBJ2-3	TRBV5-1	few	CASSPPTSSSDTQYF	TGCGCCAGCAGCCCCCCCACTAGTAGCTCAGATACGCAGTATTTT
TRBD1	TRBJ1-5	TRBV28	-	CASSPGTGDSQPQHF	TGTGCCAGCAGCCCGGGGACAGGGGACAGTCAGCCCCAGCATTTT